The clone carrying this T cell receptor beta chain has a handful of counts. These data come from a study of T cells after yellow fever vaccination. TCRdb itself ran the 5' RACE reads through MiXCR, one entry per CDR3 protein. The sample yields hundreds of thousands of distinct CDR3 sequences, 8.5% to 10% seen once. Between the trimmed V and J ends, which lost 5 bases and 7 bases, there was a span of 9 bases. This CDR3 region has 11 residues. CDR1 SGHRS and CDR2 YFSETQ come from the germline V gene. This material consisted of PBMCs, taken on the day of the first yellow fever vaccination. The V gene is TRBV5-1, the J gene TRBJ1-1; no clear D. This TCR was sampled from a man younger than 30 who received the YFV17D yellow fever vaccine. CDR3 region: CASRGLSEAFF. The CDR3 bases are TGCGCCAGCAGGGGCTTGAGTGAAGCTTTCTTT.